This T cell receptor (beta chain) was profiled in a study of T cells after yellow fever vaccination. TCRdb ran MiXCR on the 5' RACE reads and lists one entry per CDR3 protein. The sample contains about 120,000 distinct CDR3 sequences, about 8.2% of which appear only once. This CDR3 region has 13 residues. CDR1 and CDR2 from the germline V gene are SGHDT and YYEEEE. V dropped 3 bases and J dropped 5 bases, with 9 bases sitting between them. Only a few counts were recorded for this clonotype. V is TRBV5-6 and J is TRBJ2-1, with TRBD1 as a possible D gene (5 bases). This material consisted of CD8+ T cells sorted from PBMCs, taken on the day of the yellow fever booster vaccination. The source of this sequence is a young man who received the YFV17D yellow fever vaccine. The CDR3 loop reads CASSSTGHNEQFF. In nucleotides, the CDR3 is TGTGCCAGCAGCTCCACAGGTCACAATGAGCAGTTCTTC. The complete variable domain, with remaining parts taken from reference TRBV5-6 and TRBJ2-1, reads DAGVTQSPTHLIKTRGQQVTLRCSPKSGHDTVSWYQQALGQGPQFIFQYYEEEERQRGNFPDRFSGHQFPNYSSELNVNALLLGDSALYLCASSSTGHNEQFFGPGTRLTVL.